The T cell receptor beta chain under discussion was sequenced for a study of beta chain features in type 1 diabetes. This clone was counted between two and nine times. What it binds is unknown. Study-level results: Fewer insertions but more deletions were seen at VDJ junctions in type 1 diabetes patients.

Reverse transcription of all isolated RNA meant that expressed TCRB transcripts were sequenced. Assay used: immunoSEQ multiplex PCR; TCRdb lists only in-frame clones, some missing. The table shows 390,000 or so clones, with around 14% occurring only once. The CDR3 is 16 residues long. The V gene end was trimmed by 1 base and the J gene end by 4 bases; junction bases not matched to a gene: 7. Germline V CDR1 and CDR2: SNHLY, FYNNEI. The sequence came from a man aged 30 to 45 in good health. The J gene is TRBJ2-5, the V gene TRBV2, with TRBD2 matching over 9 bases. Sequencing used naive CD4+ T cells from blood. The CDR3, as DNA: TGTGCCAGCAGTGAAGAGGCTAGCGGGATCTCAGAGACCCAGTACTTC. Translating gives CASSEEASGISETQYF.